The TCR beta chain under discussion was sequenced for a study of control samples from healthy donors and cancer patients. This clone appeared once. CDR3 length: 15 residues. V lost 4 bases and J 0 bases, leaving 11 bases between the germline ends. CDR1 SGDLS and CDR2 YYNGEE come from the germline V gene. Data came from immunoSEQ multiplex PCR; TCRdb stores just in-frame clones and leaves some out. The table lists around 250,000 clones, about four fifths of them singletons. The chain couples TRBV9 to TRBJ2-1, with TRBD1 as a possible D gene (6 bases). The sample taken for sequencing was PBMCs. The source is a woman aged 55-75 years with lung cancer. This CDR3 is CASSPQGNSYNEQFF. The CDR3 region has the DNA TGTGCCAGCAGCCCACAGGGCAACTCCTACAATGAGCAGTTCTTC.